These 15 T cell receptor beta chains originate from one sample sequenced in a study of shared clonotypes between healthy human individuals. TCRdb's copy holds only in-frame clones and misses some; the assay was immunoSEQ multiplex PCR. Counted here are about 2.3 million clones, around 92% occurring once; the ten biggest clones make up around 0.38%. The material sequenced was naive CD4+ T cells from PBMCs. Subset in this sample: CD45RA+ positively selected. The receptors were gathered from a man aged 18 to 29 in good health. Some clones in this sample may be carry-over from other donors' samples.

This clone was seen just once. The chain is built from TRBV28 and TRBJ2-3; D is undetermined. In germline, CDR1 is MDHEN, CDR2 SYDVKM. The V gene lost 6 bases and the J gene lost 4 bases, with 11 bases spanning the gap. The CDR3 runs 13 residues. The DNA of the CDR3 is TGTGCCAGCAGGAGCGATACGTCAGATACGCAGTATTTT. Protein product: CASRSDTSDTQYF.

With regard to this clone: This same CDR3 is encoded by further DNA sequences in the sample. The rearrangement links TRBV30 to TRBJ2-7; D not resolved. Looked up from germline, CDR1 is GTSNPN and CDR2 is SVGIG (reference sequence). The CDR3 spans 11 residues. The V and J ends lost 0 bases and 5 bases respectively, with 5 bases between them. The chain's CDR3 is CAWSVQDEQYF. CDR3 sequence (DNA): TGTGCCTGGAGTGTACAAGACGAGCAGTACTTC.

This chain uses TRBV2 with TRBJ2-7, with D hard to call. The length of the CDR3 is 14 residues. Germline CDR1 SNHLY, CDR2 FYNNEI. Trimming pared 6 bases from V and 2 bases from J, leaving 14 bases between. The CDR3 reads CASRADMAPYEQYF. CDR3 sequence (DNA): TGTGCCAGCAGGGCCGACATGGCCCCCTACGAGCAGTACTTC.

This clone was seen a handful of times. At one of its ends the junction is not consistent with the germline gene, which may arise from a read error. The V gene is TRBV30, the J gene TRBJ1-1, with no clear D. Looked up from germline, CDR1 is GTSNPN and CDR2 is SVGIG (reference sequence). The CDR3 totals 13 residues. CDR3 in DNA: TGTGCCTGGAGTGTTTTCGGGAACACTGGAGCTTTCTTT. Its protein product is CAWSVFGNTGAFF.

The V and J genes are TRBV6-5 and TRBJ1-1; D remains ambiguous. The length of the CDR3 is 15 residues. Trimming removed 2 bases from V and 5 bases from J, with 15 bases in between. From germline, CDR1 is MNHEY and CDR2 SVGAGI. Here the CDR3 reads CASSYGSWGNTEAFF. Here the CDR3 DNA reads TGTGCCAGCAGTTACGGATCGTGGGGTAATACTGAAGCTTTCTTT.

V usage is TRBV5-1 and J usage is TRBJ2-7; TRBD2 matches 9 bases. Germline loops: CDR1 SGHRS, CDR2 YFSETQ. V lost 10 bases, J lost 6 bases, and 14 bases stayed unmatched. This CDR3 spans 14 amino acids. The CDR3, as DNA: TGCGCCGGTTCTTCGGGAGCGGGAGGTACCGAGCAGTACTTC. This codes for CAGSSGAGGTEQYF. Drawing the rest from reference TRBV5-1 and TRBJ2-7, the complete variable domain is KAGVTQTPRYLIKTRGQQVTLSCSPISGHRSVSWYQQTPGQGLQFLFEYFSETQRNKGNFPGRFSGRQFSNSRSEMNVSTLELGDSALYLCAGSSGAGGTEQYFGPGTRLTVT.

The gene calls are TRBV27 and TRBJ2-7; tentative D call: TRBD2 (6 bases). The V gene lost 3 bases and the J gene lost 3 bases, with 15 bases spanning the gap. The CDR3 sequence is 15 residues long. Germline CDR1 is MNHEY and CDR2 is SMNVEV (reference sequence). CDR3 in amino acids: CASSFRGLTLYEQYF. The DNA for the CDR3 is TGTGCCAGCAGTTTTAGGGGACTTACACTCTACGAGCAGTACTTC.

The chain joins TRBV29-1 to TRBJ2-5, with D hard to call. The CDR3 contains 13 residues. V was trimmed by 4 bases and J by 5 bases, leaving 14 bases between them. Germline CDR1 and CDR2: SQVTM and ANQGSEA. DNA of the CDR3: TGCAGCGTTGCTCCTTTGTATGGGGAGACCCAGTACTTC. This translates into CSVAPLYGETQYF.

This clone has more than one count but fewer than ten. J is TRBJ1-2 and V is TRBV30; 7 nucleotides match TRBD1. Trimming removed 1 base from V and 8 bases from J; junction bases left unmatched: 13. The CDR3 spans 15 residues. Germline V gene sequence: CDR1 GTSNPN, CDR2 SVGIG (reference sequence). The CDR3: CAWSALRQGSEGYTF. CDR3 nucleotides: TGTGCCTGGAGTGCCCTTAGACAGGGATCGGAGGGCTACACCTTC.

This CDR3 is CASSLARDRVPEAFF. The CDR3 bases are TGCGCCAGCAGCTTGGCAAGGGACAGGGTGCCTGAAGCTTTCTTT. This rearrangement joins TRBV5-1 to TRBJ1-1; 9 bases are a match to TRBD1. The CDR3 runs 15 residues. V was pared by 0 bases and J by 6 bases, with 6 bases of the junction left unmatched. Germline V lookup: CDR1 SGHRS, CDR2 YFSETQ.

The rearrangement uses TRBV27 and TRBJ2-3, with 8 bases aligning to TRBD2. CDR3 length equals 16 residues. Germline assignment: CDR1 MNHEY and CDR2 SMNVEV (reference sequence). Trimming cost V 6 bases and J 4 bases; bases outside gene matches: 12. The CDR3 reads CASRTLAGSRPDTQYF. For the CDR3, the DNA is TGTGCCAGCAGAACATTAGCGGGGTCCCGCCCAGATACGCAGTATTTT.

This chain links TRBV30 with TRBJ2-7; D may be TRBD1 (6 bases). The V end was cut by 4 bases, the J end by 3 bases, with 16 bases between. Germline V gives CDR1 GTSNPN, CDR2 SVGIG (reference sequence). CDR3 length equals 14 residues. This chain's CDR3 is CAWKWGPGGYEQYF. CDR3 nucleotide sequence: TGTGCCTGGAAATGGGGGCCGGGTGGCTACGAGCAGTACTTC.

CDR3 sequence (DNA): TGTGCCAGCAGTCCACAGGGGGTCGCAGGCGGCTACACCTTC. It encodes CASSPQGVAGGYTF. The chain employs TRBV7-2 and TRBJ1-2, with 8 bases aligning to TRBD1. CDR1 and CDR2 (germline): SGHTA, FQGNSA. V shed 6 bases and J 8 bases; nucleotides not matched to a gene: 11. The CDR3 contains 14 residues.

This rearrangement joins TRBV9 to TRBJ1-4; D not resolved. With 0 bases removed from V and 3 bases from J, the gap between germline ends came to 9 bases. The CDR3 length is 15 residues. From germline, CDR1 is SGDLS and CDR2 YYNGEE. CDR3 protein: CASSVGGSANEKLFF. The CDR3 bases are TGTGCCAGCAGCGTAGGGGGATCGGCTAATGAAAAACTGTTTTTT.

The chain recombines TRBV5-1 with TRBJ2-1; D unresolved. Germline V CDR1 and CDR2: SGHRS, YFSETQ. The CDR3 extends over 15 amino acids. V was trimmed by 0 bases and J by 4 bases, leaving 11 bases between them. The CDR3 sequence is CASSLAHGRYNEQFF. The DNA for the CDR3 is TGCGCCAGCAGCTTGGCTCATGGCAGGTACAATGAGCAGTTCTTC.